The 9 T cell receptor beta chains reported below all come from one sample, sequenced in a study of a mutant IDH1 vaccine in newly diagnosed glioma. The antigens for these receptors are not known. Profiling relied on immunoSEQ multiplex PCR, and the TCRdb table lists in-frame clones only, not all of them. The profile shows 60,000 to 85,000 clones, approximately 85% of them singletons. Time point: week 23, last vaccination. Vaccine doses each comprised 300 ug of mutant IDH1 20-mer peptide, with topical imiquimod. Sequences were derived from PBMCs, sampled from a glioma patient whose treatment included an IDH1 peptide vaccine. The receptors here all came from a woman aged 50 to 65 with glioma.

This chain connects TRBV13 to TRBJ2-3; 9 nucleotides align to TRBD1. This CDR3 has 16 residues. From germline, CDR1 is PRHDT and CDR2 FYEKMQ (reference sequence). The V gene end was trimmed by 6 bases and the J gene end by 5 bases; junction bases not matched to a gene: 12. The CDR3 region is CASSQQDRGSKDTQYF. The CDR3 DNA is TGTGCCAGCAGTCAGCAGGACAGGGGAAGTAAAGATACGCAGTATTTT.

V gene TRBV7-9 combines with J gene TRBJ1-4, with TRBD1 matching 8 bases. The CDR3 sequence is 14 residues long. Germline V gene lookup returns CDR1 SEHNR and CDR2 FQNEAQ (reference sequence). Losses at the gene ends were 7 bases for V and 7 bases for J; bases not matched to a gene: 8. The CDR3 DNA reads TGTGCCAGCAACCCAGGGGGCGGTGGTGAAAAACTGTTTTTT. It yields the protein CASNPGGGGEKLFF. Drawing the rest from reference TRBV7-9 and TRBJ1-4, the complete variable domain is DTGVSQNPRHKITKRGQNVTFRCDPISEHNRLYWYRQTLGQGPEFLTYFQNEAQLEKSRLLSDRFSAERPKGSFSTLEIQRTEQGDSAMYLCASNPGGGGEKLFFGSGTQLSVL.

V usage is TRBV28 and J usage is TRBJ1-1; TRBD1 matches at 7 bases. The CDR3 loop spans 13 amino acids. Germline values: CDR1 MDHEN, CDR2 SYDVKM. J lost 11 bases, V lost 5 bases, and 11 bases had no gene match. In nucleotides, the CDR3 is TGTGCCAGCAGTACACAGGGGCCGCCGCTTGCTTTCTTT. Encoded protein: CASSTQGPPLAFF.

This sequence joins TRBV5-4 and TRBJ2-7, with D hard to call. The CDR3 extends over 14 amino acids. V lost 0 bases to trimming and J lost 0 bases, with 7 bases between them. Germline V gene lookup returns CDR1 SGHNT and CDR2 YYREEE (reference sequence). The CDR3 here is CASSLAQHSYEQYF. The CDR3, as DNA: TGTGCCAGCAGCTTGGCTCAGCACTCCTACGAGCAGTACTTC.

The chain recombines TRBV2 with TRBJ1-1; perhaps TRBD1 as D (5 bases). The CDR3 covers 11 residues. Germline-derived CDR1 and CDR2 are SNHLY and FYNNEI. The V gene lost 4 bases and the J gene lost 8 bases, with 8 bases spanning the gap. The DNA for the CDR3 is TGTGCCAGCAGTGGGGACGGCGAAGCTTTCTTT. It is translated as CASSGDGEAFF. The whole variable domain, filled in from reference TRBV2 and TRBJ1-1, reads EPEVTQTPSHQVTQMGQEVILRCVPISNHLYFYWYRQILGQKVEFLVSFYNNEISEKSEIFDDQFSVERPDGSNFTLKIRSTKLEDSAMYFCASSGDGEAFFGQGTRLTVV.

J is TRBJ2-6 and V is TRBV5-1; no definite D call. V shed 0 bases and J shed 0 bases, with 4 bases lying between them. In germline, CDR1 is SGHRS, CDR2 YFSETQ. The CDR3 is 15 amino acids. The CDR3 DNA sequence: TGCGCCAGCAGCTTGGGGGGCTCTGGGGCCAACGTCCTGACTTTC. This encodes CASSLGGSGANVLTF.

This clone appeared a single time. This rearrangement joins TRBV30 to TRBJ1-5; possible D gene TRBD1, 6 bases. Per the germline V gene, CDR1 is GTSNPN and CDR2 is SVGIG (reference sequence). The CDR3 is 13 residues long. V gave up 5 bases and J gave up 5 bases, with 13 bases separating them. Written as DNA, the CDR3 is TGTGCCTGGGGTAGACAGGAGTATCAGCCCCAGCATTTT. Its translation is CAWGRQEYQPQHF. The full variable domain, in which reference TRBV30 and TRBJ1-5 provide the parts outside the CDR3, is SQTIHQWPATLVQPVGSPLSLECTVEGTSNPNLYWYRQAAGRGLQLLFYSVGIGQISSEVPQNLSASRPQDRQFILSSKKLLLSDSGFYLCAWGRQEYQPQHFGDGTRLSIL.

The chain combines TRBV7-2 with TRBJ2-1; D is possibly TRBD2 (5 bases). Per germline, CDR1 SGHTA and CDR2 FQGNSA. CDR3 length equals 14 residues. V was shortened by 0 bases and J by 7 bases, with 10 bases between the two germline ends. The CDR3 loop reads CASSLAGAWNEQFF. The CDR3 DNA reads TGTGCCAGCAGCTTAGCGGGAGCGTGGAATGAGCAGTTCTTC.

This chain connects TRBV11-3 to TRBJ2-2; TRBD2 matches 13 bases. Germline V CDR1 and CDR2: SGHNT, YENEEA. The CDR3 length is 16 residues. After removal of 1 base from V and 5 bases from J, the junction contained 1 base not matched to a gene. In DNA form, the CDR3 reads TGTGCCAGCAGCTTAGGGACTAGCGGGGGAACCGGGGAGCTGTTTTTT. Translated: CASSLGTSGGTGELFF. The full variable domain, rest sourced from reference TRBV11-3 and TRBJ2-2, is EAGVVQSPRYKIIEKKQPVAFWCNPISGHNTLYWYLQNLGQGPELLIRYENEEAVDDSQLPKDRFSAERLKGVDSTLKIQPAELGDSAVYLCASSLGTSGGTGELFFGEGSRLTVL.